The text below deals with one T cell receptor beta chain. Its target is unknown. The data derive from a study of early T cells in non-severe SARS-CoV-2 infection. In the study overall: Sequencing of unsorted whole blood was done on bulk RNA, leaving chains unpaired. The study, taken as a whole, reports: Using VDJdb, the matching emphasized anti-spike CD8 responses while missing private and CD4 specificities.

Individual cDNA molecules carried attached unique molecular identifiers. MiXCR, run by TCRdb on the 5' RACE reads, gives a single entry per CDR3 protein. The sample includes around 30,000 distinct CDR3 sequences, around 5.6% of them seen just once. This CDR3 is 12 amino acids long. Germline loops: CDR1 SNHLY, CDR2 FYNNEI. V gave up 5 bases and J gave up 3 bases, with 6 bases separating them. The sequenced material came from whole blood. V usage is TRBV2 and J usage is TRBJ2-3, with D perhaps matching TRBD1 (6 bases). This sequence originates from an adult who was a healthcare worker with PCR-confirmed SARS-CoV-2 infection or an uninfected control (not recorded which). The CDR3 region is CASSTGTDTQYF. In DNA form, the CDR3 reads TGTGCCAGCAGTACAGGGACAGATACGCAGTATTTT.